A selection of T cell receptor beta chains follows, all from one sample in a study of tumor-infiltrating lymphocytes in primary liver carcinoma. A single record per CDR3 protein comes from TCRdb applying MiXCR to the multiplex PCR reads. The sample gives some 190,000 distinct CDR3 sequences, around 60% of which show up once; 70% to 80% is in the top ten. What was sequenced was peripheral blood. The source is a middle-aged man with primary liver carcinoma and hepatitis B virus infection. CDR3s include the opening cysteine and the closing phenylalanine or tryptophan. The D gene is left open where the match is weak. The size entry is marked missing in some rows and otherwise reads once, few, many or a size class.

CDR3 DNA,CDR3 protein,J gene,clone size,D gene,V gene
TGTGCCTGGAGTCCGATGGGGAATACGCAGTATTTT,CAWSPMGNTQYF,TRBJ2-3,-,-,TRBV30
TGCGCCAACAGCCGGGAAGGGACATTCAACTCTGGAAACACCATATATTTT,CANSREGTFNSGNTIYF,TRBJ1-3,-,-,TRBV4-1
TGCGCCAGCAGCTACCTTCAGGGCCCGGGGACCGGGGAGCTGTTTTTT,CASSYLQGPGTGELFF,TRBJ2-2,-,-,TRBV28
TGTGCCAGCAGTTCACAGGGACTGGCTAGCAATCAGCCCCAGCATTTT,CASSSQGLASNQPQHF,TRBJ1-5,few,-,TRBV12-3/TRBV12-4
TGTGCCATCAGTGAGTCGGAGAGCTACACAGATGCGCAGTATTTT,CAISESESYTDAQYF,TRBJ2-3,once,-,TRBV10-3
TGTGCCAGCGGGTGGACTAGCGGGCCCCGGAGCTCCTACGAGCAGTACTTC,CASGWTSGPRSSYEQYF,TRBJ2-7,-,TRBD2,TRBV7-9
TGTGCCAGCAGCCGAGACCCCGGAACTAGTTTCCCCGAGCAGTACTTC,CASSRDPGTSFPEQYF,TRBJ2-7,-,-,TRBV28
TGTGCCAGCAGTTACTCGCCCGAACGTAATGAAAAACTGTTTTTT,CASSYSPERNEKLFF,TRBJ1-4,-,-,TRBV6-5
TGTGCCAGCAGCTCACCCGACGGGAGCTCCTACAATGAGCAGTTCTTC,CASSSPDGSSYNEQFF,TRBJ2-1,-,-,TRBV5-4
TGTGTCAGCACCCTCGCGGCAGGGCATGCTTTCTTT,CVSTLAAGHAFF,TRBJ1-1,-,-,TRBV12-3/TRBV12-4
TGTGCCAGCAGCTTAGGGGGAGGGGCTACAGATACGCAGTATTTT,CASSLGGGATDTQYF,TRBJ2-3,many,TRBD2,TRBV11-2
TGTGCCAGCACCCACGTCAGGGACTTTCAGTACTTC,CASTHVRDFQYF,TRBJ2-4,many,-,TRBV11-2
TGTGCCATCATGCAGGGGTTCGAATCACCCCTCTACTTT,CAIMQGFESPLYF,TRBJ1-6,-,-,TRBV10-3
TGTACCAGCAGCACAACCACCGGGGAGCTGTTTTTT,CTSSTTTGELFF,TRBJ2-2,-,-,TRBV11-2
TGTGGCACCCGACAGGGGGCTGACGAGCAGTACTTC,CGTRQGADEQYF,TRBJ2-7,-,TRBD1,TRBV10-3
TGTGCCAGCAGCAGGACATGGCCCTCCTACGAGCAGTACTTC,CASSRTWPSYEQYF,TRBJ2-7,-,-,TRBV6-6
TGTGCCATCAGTGAGTCAGGGGACAGGCTCTACAATAAGCAGTTCTTC,CAISESGDRLYNKQFF,TRBJ2-1,-,TRBD1,TRBV10-3
TGTGCCAGCAGCAAGGACAGGACCTACATAGATACGCAGTATTTT,CASSKDRTYIDTQYF,TRBJ2-3,-,TRBD1,TRBV6-2/TRBV6-3
TGTGCCAGCAGCCAAGATTGGGGCGGTGAGCAGTTCTTC,CASSQDWGGEQFF,TRBJ2-1,many,-,TRBV4-2
TGTGCCAGCCGTCCAGGCGGGAGCCACGAGCAGTACTTC,CASRPGGSHEQYF,TRBJ2-7,-,TRBD2,TRBV28
TGTGCCAGCAGTCAGAAGGGAAACACCATATATTTT,CASSQKGNTIYF,TRBJ1-3,-,-,TRBV6-5
TGTGCCATCGGGGCTAGCGCAGATACGCAGTATTTT,CAIGASADTQYF,TRBJ2-3,few,-,TRBV10-3
TGCGCCAGCAGCCTATTACAGGGGGCTGGGGCCAACGTCCTGACTTTC,CASSLLQGAGANVLTF,TRBJ2-6,-,TRBD1,TRBV6-5
TGTGCCGTCACCCCGTCTGGGTCGAGCTCCTACGAGCAGTACTTC,CAVTPSGSSSYEQYF,TRBJ2-7,-,-,TRBV10-3
TGTGCCACCAGTGATTTTCATCAGGCGGCAGATACGCAGTATTTT,CATSDFHQAADTQYF,TRBJ2-3,-,-,TRBV24-1